This TCR beta chain originates from a study of cytomegalovirus exposure and HLA in healthy donors. Findings and limits, study-wide: Rarity marked most TCR sequences, yet some public TCRs occurred in many donors. A previous analysis found most TCR beta V segments productive roughly 87% or roughly 30% of the time. Later work showed greater clonal expansion in HLA-associated TCR beta chains than in equally common others.

Samples came from healthy bone marrow donors. This CDR3 is built from 13 residues. V shed 1 base and J shed 3 bases, with 6 bases lying between them. Germline V gene lookup returns CDR1 SGHNT and CDR2 YYREEE (reference sequence). To note about this clone: The antigen is undetermined.

A multiplex PCR was run with 60 Vbeta primers and 13 Jbeta primers. Assay used: immunoSEQ multiplex PCR; TCRdb lists only in-frame clones, some missing. Here the sample spans approximately 100,000 clones, less than 85% being singletons. The rearrangement links TRBV5-4 to TRBJ2-3; TRBD1 might be the D (6 bases). Sample: PBMCs. The TCR originated in a male donor in good health and CMV-seronegative. The CDR3: CASSLQGTDTQYF. CDR3 bases: TGTGCCAGCAGCTTGCAGGGGACAGATACGCAGTATTTT.